The TCR beta chain described here comes from a study of patients and donors after allogeneic stem cell transplantation (dated by TCRdb to about 2020). Libraries came from RT-PCR. The sequencer listed for this sample is NextSeq 550. Clones were called with MiXCR by TCRdb after fastp trimmed the public reads at Q25, and only in-frame beta chains were retained. Records with the same CDR3 protein are collapsed into one entry carrying the most frequent genes and DNA. The sample yields about 57,000 distinct CDR3 sequences; 13% were counted once. The top ten clones comprise around 30% of the sample. The CDR3 holds 14 amino acids from the cysteine to the phenylalanine. Only the CDR3 part of the read is kept: 42 bases, read in frame from the first base. At the junction V is shortened by 5 bases and J by 5 bases, with 14 bases in between. The germline V gene supplies CDR1 SGHRS and CDR2 YFSETQ. Notes on this clonotype: Its antigen specificity is not known. Nothing much larger sits one base from this clone, and base qualities are not available.

The receptor chain draws on TRBV5-1 and TRBJ2-1, with the identity of the D gene unclear. The TCR comes from a human donor who was either an allogeneic HSCT recipient or a stem cell or donor lymphocyte infusion donor (not recorded which). It is not recorded whose cells these are; they may come from a transplant donor. Sequences were obtained from blood, either unsorted or a sorted T cell fraction (not recorded which). Here is the DNA: TGCGCCAGCAGTGGGCTCACCGAAAACAATGAGCAGTTCTTC. Translation gives CASSGLTENNEQFF.